This TCR beta chain was recovered during a study of cytomegalovirus exposure and HLA in healthy donors. General study points: For most subjects, TCR beta sequences were reported to predict HLA-A and HLA-B alleles with accuracy. Links to common viral pathogens appeared, in a later analysis, for several of the most significant clusters. Earlier findings revealed that most TCR beta V segments proved productive either about 87% or about 30% of the time.

The PCR used 60 Vbeta and 13 Jbeta primers. Clones were sequenced by immunoSEQ multiplex PCR, and TCRdb holds only the in-frame ones, with some missing. The sample holds 200,000 or so clones. Nominally healthy donors were sampled, though unrecorded immune exposures were likely. Turning to this clone: What it binds is unknown.

Trimming left V 1 base short and J 6 bases short, with 18 bases between. The germline gives CDR1 GTSNPN, CDR2 SVGIG (reference sequence). The CDR3 has 15 residues. The chain employs TRBV30 and TRBJ1-1, with D perhaps TRBD1 (5 bases). This sequence originates from a boy between 10 and 17 years old in good health and CMV-seronegative. Sequences were obtained from PBMCs. The CDR3 here is CAWSGMGGGIAEAFF. In DNA, the CDR3 is TGTGCCTGGAGTGGGATGGGGGGAGGAATCGCTGAAGCTTTCTTT.